This TCR beta chain appears in the sequencing data of a study of cytomegalovirus exposure and HLA in healthy donors. A remark on this clone: Antigen unknown.

Primers: 60 Vbeta forward and 13 Jbeta reverse. The repertoire was sequenced with immunoSEQ multiplex PCR; TCRdb's copy has only in-frame clones and lacks some. In the table there are 90,000 to 150,000 clones, over 80% of which are singletons. The study's findings and limits: For most subjects, TCR beta sequences were reported to predict HLA-A and HLA-B alleles with accuracy.

The junction had 9 bases not matched to a gene; V was cut back by 6 bases and J by 5 bases. The CDR3 contains 15 residues. The germline V gene has CDR1 SNHLY and CDR2 FYNNEI. Sequenced material: PBMCs. This chain uses TRBV2 with TRBJ2-3, with 9 nucleotides matching TRBD1. This clonotype was obtained from a man aged 50-59 years in good health and CMV-seronegative. The CDR3 DNA reads TGTGCCAGCAGCGACCGGGGACAGGGATTAGATACGCAGTATTTT. Amino acid sequence: CASSDRGQGLDTQYF. The variable domain in full, with the rest retrieved from reference TRBV2 and TRBJ2-3, is EPEVTQTPSHQVTQMGQEVILRCVPISNHLYFYWYRQILGQKVEFLVSFYNNEISEKSEIFDDQFSVERPDGSNFTLKIRSTKLEDSAMYFCASSDRGQGLDTQYFGPGTRLTVL.